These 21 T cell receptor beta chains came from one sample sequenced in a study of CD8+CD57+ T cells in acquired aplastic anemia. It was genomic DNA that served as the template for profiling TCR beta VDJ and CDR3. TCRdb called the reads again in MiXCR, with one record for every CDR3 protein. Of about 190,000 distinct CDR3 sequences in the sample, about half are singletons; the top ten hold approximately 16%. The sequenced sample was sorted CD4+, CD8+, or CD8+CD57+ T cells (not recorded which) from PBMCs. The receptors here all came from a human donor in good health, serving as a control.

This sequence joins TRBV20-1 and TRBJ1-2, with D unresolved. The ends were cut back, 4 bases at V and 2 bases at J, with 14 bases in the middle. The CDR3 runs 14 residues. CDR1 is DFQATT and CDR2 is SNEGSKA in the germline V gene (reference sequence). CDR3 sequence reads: CSAIVFGQNYGYTF. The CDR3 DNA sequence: TGCAGTGCTATTGTCTTCGGGCAGAACTATGGCTACACCTTC.

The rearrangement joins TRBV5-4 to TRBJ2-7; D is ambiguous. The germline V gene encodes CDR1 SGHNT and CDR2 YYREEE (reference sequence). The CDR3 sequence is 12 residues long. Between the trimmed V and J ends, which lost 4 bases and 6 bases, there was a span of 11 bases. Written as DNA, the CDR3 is TGTGCCAGCAGCCGTCCGGGTTCCGAGCAGTACTTC. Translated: CASSRPGSEQYF. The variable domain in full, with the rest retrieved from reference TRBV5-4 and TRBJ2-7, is ETGVTQSPTHLIKTRGQQVTLRCSSQSGHNTVSWYQQALGQGPQFIFQYYREEENGRGNFPPRFSGLQFPNYSSELNVNALELDDSALYLCASSRPGSEQYFGPGTRLTVT.

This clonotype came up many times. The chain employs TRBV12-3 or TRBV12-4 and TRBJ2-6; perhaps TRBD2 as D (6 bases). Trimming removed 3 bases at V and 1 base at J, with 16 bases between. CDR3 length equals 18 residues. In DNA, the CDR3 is TGTGCCAGCAGTTTTCGGGGGTTTCAAGTTTCTGGGGCCAACGTCCTGACTTTC. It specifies CASSFRGFQVSGANVLTF.

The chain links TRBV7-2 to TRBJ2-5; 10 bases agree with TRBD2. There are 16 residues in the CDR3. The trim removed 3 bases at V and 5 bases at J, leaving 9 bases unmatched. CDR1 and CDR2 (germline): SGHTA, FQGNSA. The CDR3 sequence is CASSLRVAGGAETQYF. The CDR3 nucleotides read TGTGCCAGCAGCTTGAGAGTAGCGGGGGGTGCGGAGACCCAGTACTTC.

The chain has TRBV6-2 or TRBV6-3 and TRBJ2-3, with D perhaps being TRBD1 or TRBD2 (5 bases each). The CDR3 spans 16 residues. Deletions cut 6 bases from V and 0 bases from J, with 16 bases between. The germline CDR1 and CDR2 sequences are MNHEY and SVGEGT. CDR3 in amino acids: CASSRGTFTSTDTQYF. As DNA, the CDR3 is TGTGCCAGCAGCCGAGGGACGTTTACTAGCACAGATACGCAGTATTTT.

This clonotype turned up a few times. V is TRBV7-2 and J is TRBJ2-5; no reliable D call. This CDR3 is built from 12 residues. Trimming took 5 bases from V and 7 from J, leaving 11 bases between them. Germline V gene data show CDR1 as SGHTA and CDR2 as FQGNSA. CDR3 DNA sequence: TGTGCCAGCAGCCCTACTGTTGCGACCCAGTACTTC. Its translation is CASSPTVATQYF.

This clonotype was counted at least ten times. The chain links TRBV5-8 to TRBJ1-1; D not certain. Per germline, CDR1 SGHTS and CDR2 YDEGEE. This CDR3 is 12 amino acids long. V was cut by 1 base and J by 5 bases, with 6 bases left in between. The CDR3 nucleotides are TGTGCCAGCAGCTTGCTCGAGACTGAAGCTTTCTTT. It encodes CASSLLETEAFF.

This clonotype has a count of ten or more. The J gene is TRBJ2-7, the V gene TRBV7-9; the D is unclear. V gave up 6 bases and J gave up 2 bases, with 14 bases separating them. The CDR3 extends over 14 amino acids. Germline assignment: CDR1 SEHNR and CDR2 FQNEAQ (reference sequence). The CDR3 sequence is CASRYLDGTYEQYF. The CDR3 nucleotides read TGTGCCAGCAGGTATCTGGACGGAACCTACGAGCAGTACTTC.

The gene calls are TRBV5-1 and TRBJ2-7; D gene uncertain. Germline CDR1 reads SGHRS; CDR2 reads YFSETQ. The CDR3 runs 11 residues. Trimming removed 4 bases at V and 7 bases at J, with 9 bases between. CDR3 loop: CASSTVGEQYF. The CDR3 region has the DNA TGCGCCAGCAGCACGGTGGGGGAGCAGTACTTC.

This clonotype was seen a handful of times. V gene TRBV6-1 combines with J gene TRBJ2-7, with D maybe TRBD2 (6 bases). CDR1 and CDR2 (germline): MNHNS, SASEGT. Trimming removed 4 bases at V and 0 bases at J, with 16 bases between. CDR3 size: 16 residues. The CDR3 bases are TGTGCCAGCAGTGCCAAACGGGACTTAATCTCCTACGAGCAGTACTTC. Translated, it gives CASSAKRDLISYEQYF.

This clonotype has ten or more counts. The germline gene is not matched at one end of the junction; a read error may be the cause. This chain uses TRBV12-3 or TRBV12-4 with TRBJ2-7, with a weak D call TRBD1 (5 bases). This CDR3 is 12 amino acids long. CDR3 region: CASSNTAGLSHF. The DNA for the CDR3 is TGTGCCAGCAGCAACACTGCAGGGTTGTCGCACTTC.

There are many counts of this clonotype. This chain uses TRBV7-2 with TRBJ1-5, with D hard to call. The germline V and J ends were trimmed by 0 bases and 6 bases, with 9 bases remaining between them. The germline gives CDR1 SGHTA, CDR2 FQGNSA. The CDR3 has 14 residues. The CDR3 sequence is CASSLAQVGQPQHF. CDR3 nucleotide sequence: TGTGCCAGCAGCTTAGCGCAAGTTGGTCAGCCCCAGCATTTT.

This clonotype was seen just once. The CDR3 protein is CASSEETRGGGTLHF. The CDR3, as DNA: TGTGCCAGCAGTGAAGAGACCCGAGGGGGAGGCACCCTCCACTTT. The rearrangement joins TRBV2 to TRBJ1-6, with D possibly matching TRBD1 (6 bases). Germline-derived CDR1 and CDR2 are SNHLY and FYNNEI. CDR3 length: 15 residues. The V and J ends lost 1 base and 14 bases respectively, with 18 bases between them. Together with reference TRBV2 and TRBJ1-6, the CDR3 gives the full variable domain: EPEVTQTPSHQVTQMGQEVILRCVPISNHLYFYWYRQILGQKVEFLVSFYNNEISEKSEIFDDQFSVERPDGSNFTLKIRSTKLEDSAMYFCASSEETRGGGTLHFGNGTRLTVT.

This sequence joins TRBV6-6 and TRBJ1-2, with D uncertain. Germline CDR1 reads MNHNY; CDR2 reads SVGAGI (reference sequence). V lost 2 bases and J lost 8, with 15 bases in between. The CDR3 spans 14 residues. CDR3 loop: CASSYRGSRGGYTF. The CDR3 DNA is TGTGCCAGCAGTTACAGAGGCTCTCGCGGCGGCTACACCTTC.

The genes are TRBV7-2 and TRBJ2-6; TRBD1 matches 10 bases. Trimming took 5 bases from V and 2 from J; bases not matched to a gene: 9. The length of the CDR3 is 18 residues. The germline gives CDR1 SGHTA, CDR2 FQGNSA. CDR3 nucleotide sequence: TGTGCCAGCAGCGGGAGACAGGGGGCTAGAGCTGGGGCCAACGTCCTGACTTTC. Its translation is CASSGRQGARAGANVLTF. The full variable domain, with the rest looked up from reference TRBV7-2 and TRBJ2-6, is GAGVSQSPSNKVTEKGKDVELRCDPISGHTALYWYRQSLGQGLEFLIYFQGNSAPDKSGLPSDRFSAERTGGSVSTLTIQRTQQEDSAVYLCASSGRQGARAGANVLTFGAGSRLTVL.

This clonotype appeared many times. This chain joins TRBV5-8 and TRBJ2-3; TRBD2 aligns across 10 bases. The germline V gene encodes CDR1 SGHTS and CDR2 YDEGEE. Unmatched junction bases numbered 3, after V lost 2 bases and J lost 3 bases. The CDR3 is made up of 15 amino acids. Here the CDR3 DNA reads TGTGCCAGCAGCTTCCGGACTAGCGGAACAGATACGCAGTATTTT. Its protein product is CASSFRTSGTDTQYF.

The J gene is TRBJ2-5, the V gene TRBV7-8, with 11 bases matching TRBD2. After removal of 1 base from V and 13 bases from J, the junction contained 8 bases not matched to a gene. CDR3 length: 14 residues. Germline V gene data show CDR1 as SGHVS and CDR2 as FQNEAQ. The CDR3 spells CASSLVAGGPATYF. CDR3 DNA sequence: TGTGCCAGCAGCTTAGTAGCGGGGGGGCCGGCGACGTACTTC.

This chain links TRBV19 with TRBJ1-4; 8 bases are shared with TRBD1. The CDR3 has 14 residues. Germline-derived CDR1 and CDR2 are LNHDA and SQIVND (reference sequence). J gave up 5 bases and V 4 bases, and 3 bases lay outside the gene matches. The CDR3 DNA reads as TGTGCCAGTAGTACTACAGGGGGGAATGAAAAACTGTTTTTT. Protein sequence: CASSTTGGNEKLFF.

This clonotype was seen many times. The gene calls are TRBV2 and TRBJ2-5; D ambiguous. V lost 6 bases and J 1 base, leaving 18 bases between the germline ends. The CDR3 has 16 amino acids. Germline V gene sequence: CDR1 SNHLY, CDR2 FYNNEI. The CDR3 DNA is TGTGCCAGCAGGGACCACCTGGGTAGAGGCCAAGAGACCCAGTACTTC. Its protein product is CASRDHLGRGQETQYF.

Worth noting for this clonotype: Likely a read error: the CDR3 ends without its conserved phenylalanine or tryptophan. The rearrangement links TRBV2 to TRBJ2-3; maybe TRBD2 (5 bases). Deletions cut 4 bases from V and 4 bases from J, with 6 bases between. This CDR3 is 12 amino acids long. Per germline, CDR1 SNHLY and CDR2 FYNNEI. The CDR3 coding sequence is TGTGCCAGCAGTGTGCGGGCAGATACGCAGTATATT. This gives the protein CASSVRADTQYI.

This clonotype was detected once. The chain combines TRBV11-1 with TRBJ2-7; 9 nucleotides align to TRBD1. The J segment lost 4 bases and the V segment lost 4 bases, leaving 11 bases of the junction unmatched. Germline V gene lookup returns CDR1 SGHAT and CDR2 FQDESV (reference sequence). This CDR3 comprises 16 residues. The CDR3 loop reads CASSSTGGLTSYEQYF. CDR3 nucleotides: TGTGCCAGCAGCTCAACAGGGGGCCTCACAAGTTACGAGCAGTACTTC.